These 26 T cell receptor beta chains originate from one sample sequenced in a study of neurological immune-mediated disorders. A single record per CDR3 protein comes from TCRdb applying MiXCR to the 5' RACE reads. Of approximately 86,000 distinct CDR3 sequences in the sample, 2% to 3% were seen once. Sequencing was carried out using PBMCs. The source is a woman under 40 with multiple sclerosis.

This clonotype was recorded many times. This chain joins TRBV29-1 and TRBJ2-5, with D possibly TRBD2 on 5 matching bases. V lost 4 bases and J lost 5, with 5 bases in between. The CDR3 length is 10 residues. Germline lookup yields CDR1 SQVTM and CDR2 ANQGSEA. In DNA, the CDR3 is TGCAGCGTTGGGGAGGAGACCCAGTACTTC. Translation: CSVGEETQYF.

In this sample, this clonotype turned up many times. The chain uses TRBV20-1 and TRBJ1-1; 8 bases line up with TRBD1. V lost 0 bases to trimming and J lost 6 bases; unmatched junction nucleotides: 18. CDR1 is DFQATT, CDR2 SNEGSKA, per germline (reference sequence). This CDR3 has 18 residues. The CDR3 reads CSARDRGAGGPTEAEAFF. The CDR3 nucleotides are TGCAGTGCTAGAGATCGGGGGGCAGGGGGCCCGACCGAGGCTGAAGCTTTCTTT.

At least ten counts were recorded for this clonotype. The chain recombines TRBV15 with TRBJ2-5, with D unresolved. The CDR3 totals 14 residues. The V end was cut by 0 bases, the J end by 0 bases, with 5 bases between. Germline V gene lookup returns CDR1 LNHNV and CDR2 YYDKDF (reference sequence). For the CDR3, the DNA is TGTGCCACCAGCAGAGACAGGCACCAAGAGACCCAGTACTTC. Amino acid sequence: CATSRDRHQETQYF.

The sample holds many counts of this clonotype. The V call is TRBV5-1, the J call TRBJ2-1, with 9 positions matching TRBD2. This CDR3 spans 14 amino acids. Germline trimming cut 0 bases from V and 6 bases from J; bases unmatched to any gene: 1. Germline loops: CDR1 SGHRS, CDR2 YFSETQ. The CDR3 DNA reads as TGCGCCAGCAGCTTGGCACTAGCGGGCAATGAGCAGTTCTTC. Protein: CASSLALAGNEQFF.

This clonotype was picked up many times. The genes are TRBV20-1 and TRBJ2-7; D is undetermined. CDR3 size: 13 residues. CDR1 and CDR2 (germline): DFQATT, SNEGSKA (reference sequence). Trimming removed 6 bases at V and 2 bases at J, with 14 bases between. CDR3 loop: CSAMGPNPYEQYF. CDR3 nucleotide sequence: TGCAGTGCCATGGGCCCTAATCCCTACGAGCAGTACTTC.

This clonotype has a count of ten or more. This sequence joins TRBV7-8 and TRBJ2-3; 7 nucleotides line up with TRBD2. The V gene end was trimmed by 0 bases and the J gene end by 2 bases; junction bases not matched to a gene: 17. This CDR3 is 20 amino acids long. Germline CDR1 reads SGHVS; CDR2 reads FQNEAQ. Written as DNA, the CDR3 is TGTGCCAGCAGCTTAGCCCAAGTCGGAGTCCTAGCGGACAACACAGATACGCAGTATTTT. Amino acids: CASSLAQVGVLADNTDTQYF. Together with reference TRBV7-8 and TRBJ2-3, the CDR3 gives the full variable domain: GAGVSQSPRYKVAKRGQDVALRCDPISGHVSLFWYQQALGQGPEFLTYFQNEAQLDKSGLPSDRFFAERPEGSVSTLKIQRTQQEDSAVYLCASSLAQVGVLADNTDTQYFGPGTRLTVL.

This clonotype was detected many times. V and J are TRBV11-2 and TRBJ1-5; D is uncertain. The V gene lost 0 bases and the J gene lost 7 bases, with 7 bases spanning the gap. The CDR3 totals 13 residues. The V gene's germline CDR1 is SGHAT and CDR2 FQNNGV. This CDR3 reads CASSLEFKQPQHF. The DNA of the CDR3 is TGTGCCAGCAGCTTAGAGTTCAAGCAGCCCCAGCATTTT. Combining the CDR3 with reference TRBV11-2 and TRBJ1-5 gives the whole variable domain EAGVAQSPRYKIIEKRQSVAFWCNPISGHATLYWYQQILGQGPKLLIQFQNNGVVDDSQLPKDRFSAERLKGVDSTLKIQPAKLEDSAVYLCASSLEFKQPQHFGDGTRLSIL.

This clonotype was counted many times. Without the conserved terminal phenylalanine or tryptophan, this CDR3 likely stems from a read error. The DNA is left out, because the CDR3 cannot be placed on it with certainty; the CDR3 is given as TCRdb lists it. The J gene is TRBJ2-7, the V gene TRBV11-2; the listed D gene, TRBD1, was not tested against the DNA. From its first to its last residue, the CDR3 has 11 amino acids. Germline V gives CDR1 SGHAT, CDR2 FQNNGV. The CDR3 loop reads CASSSGPTVGP.

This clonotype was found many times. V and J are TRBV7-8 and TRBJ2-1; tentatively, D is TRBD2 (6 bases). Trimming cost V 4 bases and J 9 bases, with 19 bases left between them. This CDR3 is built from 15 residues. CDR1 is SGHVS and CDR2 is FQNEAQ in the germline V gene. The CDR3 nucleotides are TGTGCCAGCAGCTCGCCCCGGGGAGCGGGCTCTGAGCAGTTCTTC. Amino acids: CASSSPRGAGSEQFF.

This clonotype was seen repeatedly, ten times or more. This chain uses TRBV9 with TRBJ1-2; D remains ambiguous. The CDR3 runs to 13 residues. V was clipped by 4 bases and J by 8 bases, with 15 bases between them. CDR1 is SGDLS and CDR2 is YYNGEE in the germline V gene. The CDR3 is CASSRGEGEGYTF. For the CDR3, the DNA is TGTGCCAGCAGCCGCGGGGAGGGCGAAGGCTACACCTTC.

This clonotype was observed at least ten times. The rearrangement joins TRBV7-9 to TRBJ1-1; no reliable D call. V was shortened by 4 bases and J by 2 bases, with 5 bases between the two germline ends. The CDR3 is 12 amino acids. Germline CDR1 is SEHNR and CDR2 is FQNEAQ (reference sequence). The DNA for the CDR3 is TGTGCCAGCAGCTCATTCAACACTGAAGCTTTCTTT. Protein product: CASSSFNTEAFF.

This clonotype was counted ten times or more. The CDR3 region has the DNA TGTGCCAGCAGTCGAATACAGGTTGGAGAAGAGACCCAGTACTTC. Its translation is CASSRIQVGEETQYF. This chain uses TRBV28 with TRBJ2-5, with D perhaps matching TRBD1 (5 bases). The CDR3 is 15 amino acids. Germline CDR1 MDHEN, CDR2 SYDVKM. Trimming left V 5 bases short and J 3 bases short, with 16 bases between.

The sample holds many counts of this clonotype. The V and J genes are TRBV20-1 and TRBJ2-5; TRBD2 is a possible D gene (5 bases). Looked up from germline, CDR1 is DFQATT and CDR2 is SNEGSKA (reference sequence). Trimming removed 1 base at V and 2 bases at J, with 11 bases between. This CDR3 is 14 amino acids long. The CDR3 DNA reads TGCAGTGCTAGAGCGGGAAGGCCACAAGAGACCCAGTACTTC. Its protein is CSARAGRPQETQYF.

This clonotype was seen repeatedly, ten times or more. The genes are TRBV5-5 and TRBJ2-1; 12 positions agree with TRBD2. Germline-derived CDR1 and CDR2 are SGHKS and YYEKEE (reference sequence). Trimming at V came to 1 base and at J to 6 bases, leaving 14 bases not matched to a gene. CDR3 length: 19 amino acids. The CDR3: CASSLRGLAGGININEQFF. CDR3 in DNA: TGTGCCAGCAGCTTGCGGGGCCTAGCGGGAGGGATTAATATCAATGAGCAGTTCTTC.

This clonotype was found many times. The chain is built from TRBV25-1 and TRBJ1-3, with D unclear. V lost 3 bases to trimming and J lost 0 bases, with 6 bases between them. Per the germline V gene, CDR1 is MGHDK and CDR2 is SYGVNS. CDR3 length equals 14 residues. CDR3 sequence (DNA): TGTGCCAGCAGTGAGTGGTCCTCTGGAAACACCATATATTTT. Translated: CASSEWSSGNTIYF.

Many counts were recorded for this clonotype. The CDR3: CASSPFGGGPANEQYF. In DNA form, the CDR3 reads TGTGCCAGCTCACCATTCGGGGGAGGGCCCGCTAACGAGCAGTACTTC. This chain uses TRBV18 with TRBJ2-7; 7 nucleotides match TRBD2. Per germline, CDR1 KGHSH and CDR2 LQKENI. The CDR3 covers 16 residues. V shed 2 bases, J shed 5 bases, and the junction held 12 bases outside the gene matches.

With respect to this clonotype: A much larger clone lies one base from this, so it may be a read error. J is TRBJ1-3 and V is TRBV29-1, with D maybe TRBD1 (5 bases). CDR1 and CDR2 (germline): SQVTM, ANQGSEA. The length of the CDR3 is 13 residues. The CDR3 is CSVEGTSGNTIYF. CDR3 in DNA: TGCAGCGTCGAAGGGACTTCTGGAAACACCATATATTTT.

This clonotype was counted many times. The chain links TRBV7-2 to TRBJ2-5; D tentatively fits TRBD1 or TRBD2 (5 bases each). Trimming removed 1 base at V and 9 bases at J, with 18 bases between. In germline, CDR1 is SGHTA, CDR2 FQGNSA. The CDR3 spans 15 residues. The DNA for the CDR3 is TGTGCCAGCAGCTTAGGAGGGACCCGTCAAGGGGCCCAGTACTTC. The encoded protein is CASSLGGTRQGAQYF.

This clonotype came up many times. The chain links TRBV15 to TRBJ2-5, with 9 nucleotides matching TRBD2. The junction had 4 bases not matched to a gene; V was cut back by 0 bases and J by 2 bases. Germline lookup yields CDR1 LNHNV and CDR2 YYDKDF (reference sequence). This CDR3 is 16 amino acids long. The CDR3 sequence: CATSRDTSGPQETQYF. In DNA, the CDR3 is TGTGCCACCAGCAGAGATACTAGCGGGCCTCAAGAGACCCAGTACTTC.

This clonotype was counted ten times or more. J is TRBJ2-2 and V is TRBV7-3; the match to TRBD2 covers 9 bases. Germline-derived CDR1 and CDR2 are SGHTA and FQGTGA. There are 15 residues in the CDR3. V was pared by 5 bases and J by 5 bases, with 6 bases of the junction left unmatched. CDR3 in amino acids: CASSPSGVGTGELFF. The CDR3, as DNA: TGTGCCAGCAGCCCTAGCGGGGTTGGAACCGGGGAGCTGTTTTTT. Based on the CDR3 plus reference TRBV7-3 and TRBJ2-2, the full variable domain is GAGVSQTPSNKVTEKGKYVELRCDPISGHTALYWYRQSLGQGPEFLIYFQGTGAADDSGLPNDRFFAVRPEGSVSTLKIQRTERGDSAVYLCASSPSGVGTGELFFGEGSRLTVL.

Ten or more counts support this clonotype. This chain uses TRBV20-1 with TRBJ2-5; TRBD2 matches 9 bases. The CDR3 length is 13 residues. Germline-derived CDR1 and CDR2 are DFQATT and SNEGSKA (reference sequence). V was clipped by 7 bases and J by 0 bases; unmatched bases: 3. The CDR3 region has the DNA TGCAGTGTGGCGGGAGGGAACCAAGAGACCCAGTACTTC. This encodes CSVAGGNQETQYF.

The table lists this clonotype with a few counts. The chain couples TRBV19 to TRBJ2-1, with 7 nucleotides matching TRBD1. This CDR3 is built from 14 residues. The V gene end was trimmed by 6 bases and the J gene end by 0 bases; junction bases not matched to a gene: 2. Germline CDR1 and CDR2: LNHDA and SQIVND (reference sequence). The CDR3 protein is CASRWDSSYNEQFF. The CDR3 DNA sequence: TGTGCCAGTAGATGGGACAGCTCCTACAATGAGCAGTTCTTC.

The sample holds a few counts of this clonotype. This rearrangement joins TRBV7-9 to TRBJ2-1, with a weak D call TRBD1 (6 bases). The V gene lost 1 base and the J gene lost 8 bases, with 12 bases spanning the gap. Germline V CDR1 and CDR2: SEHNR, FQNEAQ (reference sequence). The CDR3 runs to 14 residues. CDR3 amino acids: CASSLDREVDEQFF. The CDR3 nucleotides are TGTGCCAGCAGCTTAGACAGGGAAGTGGATGAGCAGTTCTTC. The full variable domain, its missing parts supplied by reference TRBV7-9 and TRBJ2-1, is DTGVSQNPRHKITKRGQNVTFRCDPISEHNRLYWYRQTLGQGPEFLTYFQNEAQLEKSRLLSDRFSAERPKGSFSTLEIQRTEQGDSAMYLCASSLDREVDEQFFGPGTRLTVL.

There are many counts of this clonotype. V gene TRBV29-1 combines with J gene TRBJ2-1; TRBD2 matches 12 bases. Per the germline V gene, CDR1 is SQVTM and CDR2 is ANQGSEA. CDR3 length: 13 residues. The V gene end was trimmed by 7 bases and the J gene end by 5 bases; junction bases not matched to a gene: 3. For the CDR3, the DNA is TGCAGCGCCGCTAGCGGGAGGGACAATGAGCAGTTCTTC. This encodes CSAASGRDNEQFF.

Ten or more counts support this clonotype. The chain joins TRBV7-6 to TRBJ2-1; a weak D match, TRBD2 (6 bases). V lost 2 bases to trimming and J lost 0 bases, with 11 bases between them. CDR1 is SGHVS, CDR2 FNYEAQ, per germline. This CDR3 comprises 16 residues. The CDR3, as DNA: TGTGCCAGCAGCTTACTCGACGGGAGCTCCTACAATGAGCAGTTCTTC. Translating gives CASSLLDGSSYNEQFF.

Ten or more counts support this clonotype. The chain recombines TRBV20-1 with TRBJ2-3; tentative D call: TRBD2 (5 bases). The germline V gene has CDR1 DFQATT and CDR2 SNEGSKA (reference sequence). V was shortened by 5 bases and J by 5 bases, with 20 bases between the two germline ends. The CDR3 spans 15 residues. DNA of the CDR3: TGCAGTGCTTCAGGCTGGCTTCGGGAAAGAGATACGCAGTATTTT. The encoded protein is CSASGWLRERDTQYF.